This is a list of T cell receptor beta chains from one sample in a study of shared clonotypes between healthy human individuals. Method: immunoSEQ multiplex PCR; TCRdb's copy keeps in-frame clones and lacks some. The sample has under 550,000 clones, 90% to 96% seen once; the top ten hold under 0.06%. Specimen: naive CD4+ T cells sorted from blood. These receptors were taken from a woman between 25 and 40 years old in good health. Each CDR3 is given with its conserved first and last residue. The order of the fields is V gene, J gene, D gene, clone size, CDR3 protein, CDR3 DNA. A D gene is named only where the DNA matches it firmly. Some rows mark clone size as missing; the rest say once, few, many or name a class of expanded clone.

TRBV21-1,TRBJ1-3,.,.,CASSKARSSGNTIYF,TGTGCCAGCAGCAAAGCGCGGTCCTCTGGAAACACCATATATTTT
TRBV6-1,TRBJ1-5,.,.,CASSEAGSFPYQPQHF,TGTGCCAGCAGTGAAGCGGGCAGTTTTCCGTATCAGCCCCAGCATTTT
TRBV5-1,TRBJ1-1,.,.,CASSTGQPNTEAFF,TGCGCCAGCAGCACCGGACAGCCGAACACTGAAGCTTTCTTT
TRBV19,TRBJ2-3,.,.,CASSMGGEVSDTQYF,TGTGCCAGTAGTATGGGGGGAGAAGTGTCGGATACGCAGTATTTT
TRBV28,TRBJ2-5,TRBD1,.,CASSSRQGALETQYF,TGTGCCAGCAGTTCTCGACAGGGGGCGCTCGAGACCCAGTACTTC
TRBV11-3,TRBJ2-7,.,.,CASSLEHSSYEQYF,TGTGCCAGCAGCTTGGAACACAGCTCCTACGAGCAGTACTTC
TRBV28,TRBJ2-7,.,.,CASSLTGGALAGAYEQYF,TGTGCCAGCAGTTTAACCGGGGGCGCCTTGGCGGGAGCCTACGAGCAGTACTTC
TRBV6-5,TRBJ2-1,TRBD2,.,CASSYQLAGYNEQFF,TGTGCCAGCAGTTACCAACTAGCGGGTTACAATGAGCAGTTCTTC
TRBV5-1,TRBJ2-3,.,.,CASSSVGDDTQYF,TGCGCCAGCAGCTCGGTTGGGGATGATACGCAGTATTTT
TRBV11-2,TRBJ2-7,TRBD2,.,CASSSLAGGPVTYEQYF,TGTGCCAGCAGCTCCTTAGCGGGAGGGCCCGTTACCTACGAGCAGTACTTC
TRBV5-1,TRBJ2-7,TRBD2,.,CASSSLAGGNSYEQYF,TGCGCCAGCAGCTCCTTAGCGGGGGGGAACTCCTACGAGCAGTACTTC
TRBV18,TRBJ1-5,TRBD1,.,CASSPDRGNQPQHF,TGTGCCAGCTCACCAGACAGGGGCAATCAGCCCCAGCATTTT
TRBV11-2,TRBJ1-5,.,.,CASSLTNQPQHF,TGTGCCAGCAGCTTGACAAATCAGCCCCAGCATTTT
TRBV19,TRBJ2-7,TRBD1,.,CASSIYAGTGETPTLYEQYF,TGTGCCAGTAGTATTTACGCCGGGACAGGGGAAACCCCTACCCTCTACGAGCAGTACTTC
TRBV14,TRBJ1-1,.,.,CASSSGLNTEAFF,TGTGCCAGCAGTTCAGGGCTGAACACTGAAGCTTTCTTT
TRBV20-1,TRBJ1-1,.,.,CSASPNTEAFF,TGCAGTGCTAGCCCTAACACTGAAGCTTTCTTT
TRBV5-1,TRBJ2-3,TRBD2,.,CASSLVSGGMTDTQYF,TGCGCCAGCAGCTTGGTCAGCGGGGGTATGACAGATACGCAGTATTTT
TRBV29-1,TRBJ2-7,TRBD1,.,CSAQLWGTGRSSYEQYF,TGCAGCGCCCAGTTGTGGGGGACAGGGAGGAGCTCCTACGAGCAGTACTTC
TRBV13,TRBJ1-3,.,once,CASSLLGLSGNTIYF,TGTGCCAGCTCCCTGCTAGGTCTCTCTGGAAACACCATATATTTT
TRBV9,TRBJ2-7,.,.,CASSGYDAGSYEQYF,TGTGCCAGCAGTGGATACGACGCGGGATCCTACGAGCAGTACTTC
TRBV27,TRBJ2-3,.,.,CASSLRVGITQYF,TGTGCCAGCAGTTTACGGGTAGGCATCACGCAGTATTTT
TRBV5-1,TRBJ2-1,.,.,CASTRDEYNEQFF,TGCGCCAGCACCCGGGACGAATACAATGAGCAGTTCTTC
TRBV28,TRBJ2-7,.,once,CASSQGRSYEQYF,TGTGCCAGCAGCCAGGGACGGTCCTACGAGCAGTACTTC
TRBV13,TRBJ2-7,.,.,CASSLLYSYEQYF,TGTGCCAGCAGCTTACTCTATTCCTACGAGCAGTACTTC
TRBV7-3,TRBJ2-5,.,.,CASSRSKGATQYF,TGTGCCAGCAGCCGAAGCAAGGGAGCGACCCAGTACTTC
TRBV27,TRBJ2-5,TRBD1,.,CASSSLIGQGKIKETQYF,TGTGCCAGCAGTTCCCTCATCGGACAGGGAAAGATAAAAGAGACCCAGTACTTC
TRBV5-4,TRBJ1-1,.,.,CASTGEGTEAFF,TGTGCCAGCACAGGCGAAGGCACTGAAGCTTTCTTT
TRBV29-1,TRBJ2-3,.,.,CSVEGRLADTQYF,TGCAGCGTTGAAGGTAGACTAGCAGATACGCAGTATTTT
TRBV27,TRBJ1-2,.,.,CASSQRANYGYTF,TGTGCCAGCAGTCAGAGAGCTAACTATGGCTACACCTTC
TRBV10-3,TRBJ2-7,.,.,CAIREGSNPTYEQYF,TGTGCCATCAGGGAAGGGTCGAACCCGACCTACGAGCAGTACTTC
TRBV6-6,TRBJ1-5,TRBD1,.,CASSYSSQGATQPQHF,TGTGCCAGCAGTTACTCGAGTCAGGGGGCGACTCAGCCCCAGCATTTT
TRBV11-2,TRBJ2-7,.,.,CASSLVLATYSYEQYF,TGTGCCAGCAGCTTAGTGCTAGCGACATACTCCTACGAGCAGTACTTC
TRBV28,TRBJ1-4,.,once,CASSPPGQEAPKLFF,TGTGCCAGCAGTCCACCGGGACAAGAGGCTCCAAAACTGTTTTTT
TRBV7-6,TRBJ2-7,TRBD2,.,CASSLSGLAYEQYF,TGTGCCAGCAGCCTATCGGGACTAGCCTACGAGCAGTACTTC
TRBV6-1,TRBJ2-3,.,.,CASSLRRTDTQYF,TGTGCCAGCAGCCTGCGGCGCACAGATACGCAGTATTTT
TRBV14,TRBJ1-2,.,.,CASSLIASDQWDYGYTF,TGTGCCAGCAGCCTTATTGCCTCCGACCAGTGGGACTATGGCTACACCTTC
TRBV25-1,TRBJ2-2,TRBD2,.,CASSGLGNTGELFF,TGTGCCAGCTCGGGACTAGGCAACACCGGGGAGCTGTTTTTT
TRBV5-1,TRBJ2-2,.,.,CASSFTFTELFF,TGCGCCAGCAGCTTTACTTTCACGGAGCTGTTTTTT
TRBV2,TRBJ1-1,.,.,CASSEQEWNTEAFF,TGTGCCAGCAGTGAACAGGAGTGGAACACTGAAGCTTTCTTT